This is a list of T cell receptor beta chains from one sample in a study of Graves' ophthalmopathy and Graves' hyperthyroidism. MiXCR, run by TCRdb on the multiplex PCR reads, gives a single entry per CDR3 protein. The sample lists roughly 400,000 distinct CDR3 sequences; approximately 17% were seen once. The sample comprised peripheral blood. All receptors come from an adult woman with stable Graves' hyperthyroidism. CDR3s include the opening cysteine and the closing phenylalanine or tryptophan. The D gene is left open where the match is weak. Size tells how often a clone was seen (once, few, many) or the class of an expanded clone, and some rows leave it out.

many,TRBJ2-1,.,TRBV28,CASSSTTEPTYNEQFF,TGTGCCAGCAGTTCGACCACAGAGCCTACCTACAATGAGCAGTTCTTC
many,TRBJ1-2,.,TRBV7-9,CASSSALAGYGYTF,TGTGCCAGCAGCTCCGCCTTGGCGGGTTATGGCTACACCTTC
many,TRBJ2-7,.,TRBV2,CASSELSKVYEQYF,TGTGCCAGCAGTGAATTGTCCAAGGTCTACGAGCAGTACTTC
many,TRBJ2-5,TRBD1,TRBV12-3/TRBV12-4,CASSLVPAGQGSGQETQYF,TGTGCCAGCAGTTTAGTGCCTGCGGGACAGGGAAGTGGCCAAGAGACCCAGTACTTC
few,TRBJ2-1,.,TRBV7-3,CASSSGAQPNEQFF,TGTGCCAGCAGCTCTGGAGCACAACCCAATGAGCAGTTCTTC
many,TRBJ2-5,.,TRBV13,CASSLKALIGAGLQETQYF,TGTGCCAGCAGCTTAAAGGCCCTAATCGGGGCAGGCCTACAAGAGACCCAGTACTTC
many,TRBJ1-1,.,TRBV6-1,CASGGTAEAFF,TGTGCCAGCGGGGGCACGGCTGAAGCTTTCTTT
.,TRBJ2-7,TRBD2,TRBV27,CASSHSLAGAYEQYF,TGTGCCAGCAGTCACTCACTAGCGGGGGCCTACGAGCAGTACTTC
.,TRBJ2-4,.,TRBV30,CAWGRGDIQYF,TGTGCCTGGGGCAGGGGGGACATTCAGTACTTC
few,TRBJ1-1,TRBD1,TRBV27,CASSLWTGRSRTEAFF,TGTGCCAGCAGTCTGTGGACAGGGCGTTCGAGGACTGAAGCTTTCTTT
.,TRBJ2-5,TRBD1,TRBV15,CATGGQGGGETQYF,TGTGCCACCGGTGGACAGGGGGGTGGAGAGACCCAGTACTTC